The sequence of this TCR beta chain was determined in a study of cytomegalovirus exposure and HLA in healthy donors. Study-level information: As released early, the data held 85 million to 95 million unique TCRs from HLA-typed donors. Study-level findings and limits: CMV antigen specificity was confirmed in vitro for a few CMV-associated chains. Later on, an analysis tied over 15,000 TCR beta sequences to HLA alleles at 0.05 false discovery rate. In a later analysis, V- and J-gene trimming of beta chains associated with a DCLRE1C missense variant, replicated independently.

The CDR3 extends over 18 amino acids. The V gene end was trimmed by 3 bases and the J gene end by 2 bases; junction bases not matched to a gene: 7. Looked up from germline, CDR1 is SGHNT and CDR2 is YENEEA. The PCR contained 60 Vbeta and 13 Jbeta primers. Clones were read by immunoSEQ multiplex PCR, and TCRdb kept only the in-frame ones, dropping some. The sample includes about 170,000 clones, under 80% seen only once; the top ten take about 2%. This clone turned up a few times. Antigen specificity is unknown. The sequence derives from a female donor in good health and CMV-seronegative. The chain joins TRBV11-3 to TRBJ2-5; 15 bases fit TRBD2. Sequences were obtained from PBMCs. The CDR3 is CASSLGLAGGLEQETQYF. CDR3 nucleotides: TGTGCCAGCAGCTTGGGACTAGCGGGAGGTCTTGAACAAGAGACCCAGTACTTC.